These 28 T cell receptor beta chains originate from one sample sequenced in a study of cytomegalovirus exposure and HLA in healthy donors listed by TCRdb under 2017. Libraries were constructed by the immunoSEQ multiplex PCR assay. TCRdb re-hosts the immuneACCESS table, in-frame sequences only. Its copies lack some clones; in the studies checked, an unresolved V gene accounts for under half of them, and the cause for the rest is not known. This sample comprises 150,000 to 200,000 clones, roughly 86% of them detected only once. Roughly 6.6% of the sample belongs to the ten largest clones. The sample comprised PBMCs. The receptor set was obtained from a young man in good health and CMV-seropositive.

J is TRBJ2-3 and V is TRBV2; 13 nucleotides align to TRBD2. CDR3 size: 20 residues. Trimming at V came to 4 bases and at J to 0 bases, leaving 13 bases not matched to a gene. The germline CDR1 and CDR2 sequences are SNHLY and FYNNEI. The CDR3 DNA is TGTGCCAGCAGTGGCTCCGGGACTAGCGGGGCGGCCCTTAGCACAGATACGCAGTATTTT. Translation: CASSGSGTSGAALSTDTQYF.

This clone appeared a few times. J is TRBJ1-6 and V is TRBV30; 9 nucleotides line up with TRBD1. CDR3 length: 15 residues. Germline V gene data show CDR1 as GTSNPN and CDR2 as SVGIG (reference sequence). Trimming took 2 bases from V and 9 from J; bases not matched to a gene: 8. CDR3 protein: CAWSLRDRAISPLHF. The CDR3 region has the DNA TGTGCCTGGAGTTTGCGGGACAGGGCAATTTCACCCCTCCACTTT.

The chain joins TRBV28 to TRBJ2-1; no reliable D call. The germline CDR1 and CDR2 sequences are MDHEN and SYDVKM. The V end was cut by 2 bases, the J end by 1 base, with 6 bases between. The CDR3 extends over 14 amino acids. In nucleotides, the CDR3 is TGTGCCAGCAGTTTACCGGTATCCTACAATGAGCAGTTCTTC. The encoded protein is CASSLPVSYNEQFF.

The CDR3 region has the DNA TGTGCCAGCAGCCCTGGACAGGGGATACCCTACGAGCAGTACTTC. Encoded protein: CASSPGQGIPYEQYF. V is TRBV7-6 and J is TRBJ2-7; the match to TRBD1 covers 9 bases. This CDR3 comprises 15 residues. The germline gives CDR1 SGHVS, CDR2 FNYEAQ. J gave up 2 bases and V 5 bases, and 7 bases lay outside the gene matches.

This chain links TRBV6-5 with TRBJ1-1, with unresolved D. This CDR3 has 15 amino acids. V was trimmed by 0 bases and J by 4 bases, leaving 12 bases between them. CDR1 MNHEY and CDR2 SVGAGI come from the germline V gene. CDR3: CASSYSRERGTEAFF. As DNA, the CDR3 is TGTGCCAGCAGTTACTCCCGGGAACGGGGCACTGAAGCTTTCTTT.

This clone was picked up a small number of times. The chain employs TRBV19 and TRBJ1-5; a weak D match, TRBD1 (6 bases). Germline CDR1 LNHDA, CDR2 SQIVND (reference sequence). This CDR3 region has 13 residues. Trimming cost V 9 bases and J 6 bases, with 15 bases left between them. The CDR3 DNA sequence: TGTGCCAGCAGAGGGGGGGCCAGTCAGCCCCAGCATTTT. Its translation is CASRGGASQPQHF.

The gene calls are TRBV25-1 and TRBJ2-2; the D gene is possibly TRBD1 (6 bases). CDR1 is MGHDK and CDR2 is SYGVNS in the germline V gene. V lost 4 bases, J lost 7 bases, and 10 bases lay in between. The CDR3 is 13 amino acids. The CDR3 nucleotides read TGTGCCAGCAGTGCCCGCAGGGGCGGGGAGCTGTTTTTT. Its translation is CASSARRGGELFF. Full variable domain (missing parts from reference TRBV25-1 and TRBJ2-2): EADIYQTPRYLVIGTGKKITLECSQTMGHDKMYWYQQDPGMELHLIHYSYGVNSTEKGDLSSESTVSRIRTEHFPLTLESARPSHTSQYLCASSARRGGELFFGEGSRLTVL.

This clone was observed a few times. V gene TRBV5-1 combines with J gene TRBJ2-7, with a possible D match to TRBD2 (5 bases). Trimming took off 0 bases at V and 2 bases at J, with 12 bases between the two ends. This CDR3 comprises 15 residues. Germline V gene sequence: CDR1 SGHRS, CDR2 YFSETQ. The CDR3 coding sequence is TGCGCCAGCAGCTTGGTTAATAGCGAGACCTACGAGCAGTACTTC. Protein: CASSLVNSETYEQYF.

CDR3 in amino acids: CASSATSSNEQFF. In nucleotides, the CDR3 is TGTGCCAGCAGCGCTACTAGTTCCAATGAGCAGTTCTTC. The genes are TRBV5-4 and TRBJ2-1, with a weak D call TRBD2 (5 bases). Trimming left V 4 bases short and J 6 bases short, with 11 bases between. The length of the CDR3 is 13 residues. Germline-derived CDR1 and CDR2 are SGHNT and YYREEE (reference sequence).

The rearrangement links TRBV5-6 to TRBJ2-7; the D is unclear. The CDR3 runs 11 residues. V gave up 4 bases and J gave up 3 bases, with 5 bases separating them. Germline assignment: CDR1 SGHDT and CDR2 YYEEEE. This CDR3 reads CASSDGYEQYF. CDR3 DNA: TGTGCCAGCAGCGACGGCTACGAGCAGTACTTC.

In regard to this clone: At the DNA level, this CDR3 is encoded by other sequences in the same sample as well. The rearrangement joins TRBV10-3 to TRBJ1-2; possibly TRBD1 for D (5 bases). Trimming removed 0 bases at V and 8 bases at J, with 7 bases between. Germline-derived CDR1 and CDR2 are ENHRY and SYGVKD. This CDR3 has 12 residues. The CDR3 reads CAISESTGGYTF. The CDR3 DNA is TGTGCCATCAGTGAGTCTACAGGCGGCTACACCTTC.

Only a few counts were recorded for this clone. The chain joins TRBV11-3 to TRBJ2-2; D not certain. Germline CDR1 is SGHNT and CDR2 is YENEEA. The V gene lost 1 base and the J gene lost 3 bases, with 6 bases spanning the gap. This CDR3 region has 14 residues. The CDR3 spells CASSLGQHTGELFF. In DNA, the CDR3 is TGTGCCAGCAGCTTAGGGCAGCACACCGGGGAGCTGTTTTTT.

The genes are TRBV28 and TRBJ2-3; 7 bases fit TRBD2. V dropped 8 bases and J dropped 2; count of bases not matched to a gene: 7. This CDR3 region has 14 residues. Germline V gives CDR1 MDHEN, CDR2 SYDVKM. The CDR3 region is CASLEERDTDTQYF. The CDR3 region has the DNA TGTGCCAGCCTGGAGGAGCGGGACACAGATACGCAGTATTTT. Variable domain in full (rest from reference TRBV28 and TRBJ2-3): DVKVTQSSRYLVKRTGEKVFLECVQDMDHENMFWYRQDPGLGLRLIYFSYDVKMKEKGDIPEGYSVSREKKERFSLILESASTNQTSMYLCASLEERDTDTQYFGPGTRLTVL.

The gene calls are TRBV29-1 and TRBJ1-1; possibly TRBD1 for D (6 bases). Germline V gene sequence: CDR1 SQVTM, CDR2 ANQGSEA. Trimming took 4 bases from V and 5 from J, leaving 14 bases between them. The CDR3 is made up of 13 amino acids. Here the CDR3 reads CSVGGGLRTEAFF. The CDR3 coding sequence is TGCAGCGTTGGAGGGGGGCTGAGGACTGAAGCTTTCTTT.

Here the CDR3 DNA reads TGTGCCAGCAGCCAAGCCCGACGGACCATTCAGTACTTC. Its protein product is CASSQARRTIQYF. The chain carries TRBV14 and TRBJ2-4, with D unclear. CDR1 and CDR2 from the germline V gene are SGHDN and FVKESK. The CDR3 runs to 13 residues. The V end lost 1 base, the J end lost 9 bases, and 10 bases lay between the germline ends.

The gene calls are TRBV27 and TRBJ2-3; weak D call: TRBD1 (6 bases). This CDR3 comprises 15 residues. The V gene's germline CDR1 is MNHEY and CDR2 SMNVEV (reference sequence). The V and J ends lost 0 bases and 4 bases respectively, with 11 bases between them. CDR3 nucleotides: TGTGCCAGCAGTTTATCGGACCGGACAGCAGATACGCAGTATTTT. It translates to CASSLSDRTADTQYF.

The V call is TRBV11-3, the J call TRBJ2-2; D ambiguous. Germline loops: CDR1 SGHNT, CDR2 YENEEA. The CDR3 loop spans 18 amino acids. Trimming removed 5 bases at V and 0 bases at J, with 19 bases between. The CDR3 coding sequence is TGTGCCAGCAGCCCCTTTTTCGGGTACGAACCGAACACCGGGGAGCTGTTTTTT. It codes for CASSPFFGYEPNTGELFF. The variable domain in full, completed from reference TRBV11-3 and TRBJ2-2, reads EAGVVQSPRYKIIEKKQPVAFWCNPISGHNTLYWYLQNLGQGPELLIRYENEEAVDDSQLPKDRFSAERLKGVDSTLKIQPAELGDSAVYLCASSPFFGYEPNTGELFFGEGSRLTVL.

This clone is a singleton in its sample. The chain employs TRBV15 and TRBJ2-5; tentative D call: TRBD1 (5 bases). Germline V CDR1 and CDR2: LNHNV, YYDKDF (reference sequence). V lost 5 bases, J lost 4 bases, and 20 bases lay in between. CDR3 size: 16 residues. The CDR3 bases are TGTGCCACCAGCCCCGGTGGGGCGCGCAAGGGAGAGACCCAGTACTTC. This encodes CATSPGGARKGETQYF.

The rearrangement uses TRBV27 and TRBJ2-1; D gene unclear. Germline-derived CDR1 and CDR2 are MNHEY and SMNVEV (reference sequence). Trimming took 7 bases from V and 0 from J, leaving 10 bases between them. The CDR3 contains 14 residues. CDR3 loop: CASTPVRSYNEQFF. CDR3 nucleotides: TGTGCCAGCACGCCGGTACGCTCCTACAATGAGCAGTTCTTC.

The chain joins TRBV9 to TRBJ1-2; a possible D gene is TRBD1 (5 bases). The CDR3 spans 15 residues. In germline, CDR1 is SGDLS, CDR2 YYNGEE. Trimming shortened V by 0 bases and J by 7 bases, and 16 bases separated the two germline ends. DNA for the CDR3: TGTGCCAGCAGCGTAGCCGGCAGGGTAGCTGGTGGCTACACCTTC. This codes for CASSVAGRVAGGYTF.

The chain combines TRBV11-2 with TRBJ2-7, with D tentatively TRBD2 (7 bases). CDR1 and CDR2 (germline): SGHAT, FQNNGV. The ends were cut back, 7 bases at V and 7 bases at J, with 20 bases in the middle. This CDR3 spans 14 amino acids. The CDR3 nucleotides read TGTGCCAGCAAACTAGAAGGGGGGGGACGGGAGCAGTACTTC. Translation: CASKLEGGGREQYF.

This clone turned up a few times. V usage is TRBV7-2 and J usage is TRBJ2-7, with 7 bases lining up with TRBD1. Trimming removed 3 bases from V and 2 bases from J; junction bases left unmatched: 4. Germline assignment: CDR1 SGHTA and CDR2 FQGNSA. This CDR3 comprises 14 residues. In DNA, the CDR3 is TGTGCCAGCAGCTTCGGGACAGCGACCTACGAGCAGTACTTC. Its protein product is CASSFGTATYEQYF.

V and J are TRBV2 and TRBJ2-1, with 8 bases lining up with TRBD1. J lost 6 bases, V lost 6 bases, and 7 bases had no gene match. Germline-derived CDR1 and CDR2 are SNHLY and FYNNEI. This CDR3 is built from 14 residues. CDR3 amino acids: CASRSRGPTNEQFF. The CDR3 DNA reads TGTGCCAGCAGGAGCAGGGGGCCGACCAATGAGCAGTTCTTC.

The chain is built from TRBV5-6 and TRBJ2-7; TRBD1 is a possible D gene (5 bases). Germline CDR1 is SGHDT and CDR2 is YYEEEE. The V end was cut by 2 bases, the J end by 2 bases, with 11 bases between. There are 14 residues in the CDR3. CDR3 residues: CASSLMTAPYEQYF. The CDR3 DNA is TGTGCCAGCAGCTTAATGACAGCCCCCTACGAGCAGTACTTC.

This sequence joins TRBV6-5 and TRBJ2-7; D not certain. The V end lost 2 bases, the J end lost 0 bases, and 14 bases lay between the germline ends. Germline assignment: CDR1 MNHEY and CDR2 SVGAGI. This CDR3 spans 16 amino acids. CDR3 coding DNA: TGTGCCAGCAGTTACGGGGAACTGTTGAGCTCCTACGAGCAGTACTTC. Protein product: CASSYGELLSSYEQYF.

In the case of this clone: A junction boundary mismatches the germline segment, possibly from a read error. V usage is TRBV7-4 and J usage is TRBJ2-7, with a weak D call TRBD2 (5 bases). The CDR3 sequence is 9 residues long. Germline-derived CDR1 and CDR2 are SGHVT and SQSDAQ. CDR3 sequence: CASRRRESF. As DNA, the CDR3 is TGTGCCAGCAGGCGCCGGGAATCTTTC.

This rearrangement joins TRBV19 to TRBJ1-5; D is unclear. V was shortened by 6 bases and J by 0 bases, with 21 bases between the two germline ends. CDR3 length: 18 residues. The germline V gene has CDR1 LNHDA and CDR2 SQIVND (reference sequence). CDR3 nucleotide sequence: TGTGCCAGTAGGGCCCCGTCGGGCGTGGGTCATAGCAATCAGCCCCAGCATTTT. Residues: CASRAPSGVGHSNQPQHF.

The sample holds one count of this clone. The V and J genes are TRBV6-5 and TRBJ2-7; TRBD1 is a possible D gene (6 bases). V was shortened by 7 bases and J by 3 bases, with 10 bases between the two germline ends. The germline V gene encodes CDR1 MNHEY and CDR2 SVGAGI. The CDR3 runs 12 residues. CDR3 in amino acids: CASTETGYEQYF. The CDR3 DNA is TGTGCCAGCACCGAGACAGGCTACGAGCAGTACTTC.